This T cell receptor beta chain was identified during a study of blood T cell repertoires in COVID-19. Background on the study: From the United States, Italy and Spain came samples of acute and convalescent COVID-19.

Sequencing was performed with immunoSEQ multiplex PCR; in TCRdb, only in-frame clones are kept and a portion is missing. The sample contains 200,000 to 250,000 clones, around four fifths of which appear only once. Germline V gene data show CDR1 as LGHDT and CDR2 as YNNKEL (reference sequence). The V gene end was trimmed by 5 bases and the J gene end by 2 bases; junction bases not matched to a gene: 9. The CDR3 spans 15 residues. The rearrangement joins TRBV3-1 (or the pseudogene TRBV3-2) to TRBJ2-7; 7 nucleotides match TRBD1. Sequenced material: peripheral blood. The TCR comes from a woman aged 70-85 years with acute or convalescent COVID-19. CDR3 in DNA: TGTGCCAGCAGCAAAGGGGGCCTTCCCCCCTACGAGCAGTACTTC. Translated, it gives CASSKGGLPPYEQYF.